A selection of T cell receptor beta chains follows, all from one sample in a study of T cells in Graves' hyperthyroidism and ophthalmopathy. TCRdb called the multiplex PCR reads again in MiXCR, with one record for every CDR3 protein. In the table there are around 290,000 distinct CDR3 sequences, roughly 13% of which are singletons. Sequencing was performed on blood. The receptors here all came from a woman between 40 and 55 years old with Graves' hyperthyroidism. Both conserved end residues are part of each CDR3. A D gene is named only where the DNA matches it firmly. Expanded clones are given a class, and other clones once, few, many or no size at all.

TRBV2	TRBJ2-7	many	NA	CASSEVGPPYEQYF	TGTGCCAGCAGTGAAGTCGGACCGCCCTACGAGCAGTACTTC
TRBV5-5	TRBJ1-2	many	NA	CASSLEVGLGYTF	TGTGCCAGCAGCTTGGAAGTTGGACTTGGCTACACCTTC
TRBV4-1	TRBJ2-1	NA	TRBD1	CASSQVGQGSGWSGEQFF	TGCGCCAGCAGCCAAGTCGGACAGGGGAGCGGTTGGAGTGGTGAGCAGTTCTTC
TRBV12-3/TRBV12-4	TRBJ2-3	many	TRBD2	CASSPGVAGGLPDTQYF	TGTGCCAGCAGCCCCGGGGTAGCGGGAGGGTTGCCAGATACGCAGTATTTT
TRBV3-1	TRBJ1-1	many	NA	CASSQEGGGKAEAFF	TGTGCCAGCAGCCAAGAGGGAGGGGGGAAGGCTGAAGCTTTCTTT
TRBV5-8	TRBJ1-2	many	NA	CASSLIQGRYTF	TGTGCCAGCAGCCTAATCCAGGGGCGCTACACCTTC
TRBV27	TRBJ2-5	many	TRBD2	CASPPGGMEFPETQYF	TGTGCCAGCCCGCCGGGAGGGATGGAGTTCCCAGAGACCCAGTACTTC
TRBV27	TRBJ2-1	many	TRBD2	CASREIAGGYNEQFF	TGTGCCAGCAGGGAAATCGCGGGAGGCTACAATGAGCAGTTCTTC
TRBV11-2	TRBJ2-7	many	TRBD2	CASSTTSGLSYEQYF	TGTGCCAGCAGCACAACTAGCGGCCTCTCCTACGAGCAGTACTTC
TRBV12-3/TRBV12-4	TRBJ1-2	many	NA	CASSFSGTTGNWGYTF	TGTGCCAGCAGTTTCTCCGGGACAACGGGAAACTGGGGCTACACCTTC
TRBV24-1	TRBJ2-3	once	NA	CATKPRFTDTQYF	TGTGCCACCAAACCGAGGTTCACAGATACGCAGTATTTT
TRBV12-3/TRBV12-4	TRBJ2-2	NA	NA	CASSLQSGLRGELFF	TGTGCCAGCAGTCTACAAAGCGGGCTCAGGGGGGAGCTGTTTTTT
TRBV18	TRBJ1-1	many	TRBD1	CASSPPGQMNTEAFF	TGTGCCAGCTCACCACCGGGACAGATGAACACTGAAGCTTTCTTT